This entry lists 15 T cell receptor beta chains sequenced from one sample in a study of neoadjuvant anti-PD-1 for oral cavity cancer. Only in-frame clones appear in the TCRdb table, and some are missing; sequencing was by immunoSEQ multiplex PCR. The table shows 30,000 to 40,000 clones, with around nine tenths occurring only once. The sequences come from PBMCs, collected before nivolumab (anti-PD-1) treatment. These receptors were collected from a person aged 40-85 years with oral cavity squamous cell carcinoma.

This clone has a single count. The CDR3 region is CASSLDQASGGAGELFF. CDR3 sequence (DNA): TGTGCCAGCAGCTTGGACCAAGCTAGCGGGGGGGCCGGGGAGCTGTTTTTT. V is TRBV11-3 and J is TRBJ2-2; TRBD2 aligns across 12 bases. CDR1 and CDR2 from the germline V gene are SGHNT and YENEEA. The CDR3 is 17 amino acids. Germline trimming cut 3 bases from V and 6 bases from J; bases unmatched to any gene: 8.

The chain recombines TRBV6-1 with TRBJ1-4; no firm D call. Germline V lookup: CDR1 MNHNS, CDR2 SASEGT. The CDR3 runs 16 residues. V was shortened by 2 bases and J by 7 bases, with 17 bases between the two germline ends. The CDR3 coding sequence is TGTGCCAGCAGTGAAAATTGGGGAGCAAATAGTGAAAAACTGTTTTTT. It yields the protein CASSENWGANSEKLFF.

The chain links TRBV6-5 to TRBJ2-4; 7 bases fit TRBD2. This CDR3 is 14 amino acids long. Per germline, CDR1 MNHEY and CDR2 SVGAGI. After removal of 5 bases from V and 0 bases from J, the junction contained 1 base not matched to a gene. CDR3 DNA: TGTGCCAGCAGTCGGGGGGTAGCCAAAAACATTCAGTACTTC. It is translated as CASSRGVAKNIQYF.

V gene TRBV11-2 combines with J gene TRBJ1-2, with 9 positions matching TRBD1. The CDR3 has 15 residues. V lost 5 bases to trimming and J lost 4 bases; unmatched junction nucleotides: 8. Germline CDR1 reads SGHAT; CDR2 reads FQNNGV. CDR3 residues: CASSVIPGQGYGYTF. CDR3 nucleotide sequence: TGTGCCAGCAGCGTTATACCGGGACAGGGCTATGGCTACACCTTC.

The chain combines TRBV11-3 with TRBJ2-1; TRBD1 aligns across 7 bases. This CDR3 has 13 amino acids. J gave up 6 bases and V 5 bases, and 4 bases lay outside the gene matches. Germline V gene data show CDR1 as SGHNT and CDR2 as YENEEA. The CDR3 DNA reads TGTGCCAGCAGCCTGGGGACAGCCAATGAGCAGTTCTTC. Its translation: CASSLGTANEQFF.

The chain recombines TRBV4-2 with TRBJ1-2; possibly TRBD1 for D (6 bases). Trimming shortened V by 0 bases and J by 6 bases, and 17 bases separated the two germline ends. CDR1 is LGHNA and CDR2 is YNFKEQ in the germline V gene. The CDR3 runs to 16 residues. CDR3 nucleotides: TGTGCCAGCAGCCAAGAGTCGCGCAGGGGAACGGATGGCTACACCTTC. It translates to CASSQESRRGTDGYTF.

This chain connects TRBV18 to TRBJ2-2; 10 nucleotides agree with TRBD2. The CDR3 has 15 residues. Trimming took 3 bases from V and 6 from J; bases not matched to a gene: 4. Germline CDR1 is KGHSH and CDR2 is LQKENI. The CDR3 sequence is CASSPTSGPAGELFF. In DNA, the CDR3 is TGTGCCAGCTCACCGACTAGCGGGCCAGCCGGGGAGCTGTTTTTT. Looking up the rest from reference TRBV18 and TRBJ2-2 gives the full variable domain: NAGVMQNPRHLVRRRGQEARLRCSPMKGHSHVYWYRQLPEEGLKFMVYLQKENIIDESGMPKERFSAEFPKEGPSILRIQQVVRGDSAAYFCASSPTSGPAGELFFGEGSRLTVL.

The chain has TRBV9 and TRBJ2-3; 9 nucleotides line up with TRBD1. The CDR3 is 15 residues long. J lost 5 bases, V lost 3 bases, and 7 bases had no gene match. CDR1 and CDR2 (germline): SGDLS, YYNGEE. As DNA, the CDR3 is TGTGCCAGCAGCGCCGAGGGGACAGGGAGAGATACGCAGTATTTT. Translating gives CASSAEGTGRDTQYF. The whole variable domain, remainder taken from reference TRBV9 and TRBJ2-3, is DSGVTQTPKHLITATGQRVTLRCSPRSGDLSVYWYQQSLDQGLQFLIQYYNGEERAKGNILERFSAQQFPDLHSELNLSSLELGDSALYFCASSAEGTGRDTQYFGPGTRLTVL.

The chain has TRBV5-6 and TRBJ2-4; TRBD2 agrees at 7 bases. CDR1 is SGHDT and CDR2 is YYEEEE in the germline V gene. The CDR3 runs to 15 residues. J was trimmed by 2 bases and V by 4 bases; bases with no gene match: 6. CDR3 bases: TGTGCCAGCAGCGCGATCGGGGGGACCAAAAACATTCAGTACTTC. Protein sequence: CASSAIGGTKNIQYF.

This clone has a single count. This sequence joins TRBV5-6 and TRBJ2-6, with 10 bases that match TRBD1. With 4 bases clipped from V and 1 base from J, the junction kept 11 bases outside the gene matches. The germline V gene encodes CDR1 SGHDT and CDR2 YYEEEE. This CDR3 is built from 19 residues. CDR3 sequence (DNA): TGTGCCAGCAGCCAAGGGGGGACAGGGGCTCTGTCTGGGGCCAACGTCCTGACTTTC. This gives the protein CASSQGGTGALSGANVLTF.

V gene TRBV6-6 combines with J gene TRBJ2-5, with D maybe TRBD2 (6 bases). The CDR3 has 14 amino acids. The germline V and J ends were trimmed by 3 bases and 3 bases, with 11 bases remaining between them. From germline, CDR1 is MNHNY and CDR2 SVGAGI (reference sequence). The CDR3 spells CASSYLGGKETQYF. The DNA for the CDR3 is TGTGCCAGCAGTTATCTCGGGGGTAAAGAGACCCAGTACTTC.

V usage is TRBV5-6 and J usage is TRBJ1-5; D gene ambiguous. Germline-derived CDR1 and CDR2 are SGHDT and YYEEEE. The CDR3 consists of 13 residues. V was shortened by 0 bases and J by 11 bases, with 12 bases between the two germline ends. CDR3 in DNA: TGTGCCAGCAGCTTGGAGGCCGGCGAGGCCCAGCATTTT. Translation gives CASSLEAGEAQHF. Supplemented by reference TRBV5-6 and TRBJ1-5, the full variable domain reads DAGVTQSPTHLIKTRGQQVTLRCSPKSGHDTVSWYQQALGQGPQFIFQYYEEEERQRGNFPDRFSGHQFPNYSSELNVNALLLGDSALYLCASSLEAGEAQHFGDGTRLSIL.

The rearrangement uses TRBV7-9 and TRBJ2-4; tentatively, D is TRBD1 (6 bases). V was clipped by 1 base and J by 0 bases, with 13 bases between them. Per germline, CDR1 SEHNR and CDR2 FQNEAQ (reference sequence). CDR3 size: 17 residues. For the CDR3, the DNA is TGTGCCAGCAGCTTAGATGCGACAGGACTAGCCAAAAACATTCAGTACTTC. Its translation: CASSLDATGLAKNIQYF. The complete variable domain, with remaining parts taken from reference TRBV7-9 and TRBJ2-4, reads DTGVSQNPRHKITKRGQNVTFRCDPISEHNRLYWYRQTLGQGPEFLTYFQNEAQLEKSRLLSDRFSAERPKGSFSTLEIQRTEQGDSAMYLCASSLDATGLAKNIQYFGAGTRLSVL.

The chain combines TRBV7-2 with TRBJ2-4; TRBD1 might be the D (5 bases). Trimming took off 4 bases at V and 2 bases at J, with 15 bases between the two ends. The CDR3 loop spans 16 amino acids. The germline V gene encodes CDR1 SGHTA and CDR2 FQGNSA. The CDR3 here is CASSSTRVLTKNIQYF. The CDR3 bases are TGTGCCAGCAGCTCTACCAGGGTTTTGACCAAAAACATTCAGTACTTC.

The genes are TRBV4-1 and TRBJ2-1; the match to TRBD1 covers 7 bases. The CDR3 sequence is 18 residues long. The junction had 10 bases not matched to a gene; V was cut back by 0 bases and J by 2 bases. Germline CDR1 and CDR2: MGHRA and YSYEKL. The CDR3 region has the DNA TGCGCCAGCAGCCAAGACGGGGTGGGGCAGGGGGCCTACAATGAGCAGTTCTTC. This gives the protein CASSQDGVGQGAYNEQFF.